The 23 T cell receptor beta chains reported below all come from one sample, sequenced in a study of T-cell reconstitution after alpha-beta-depleted transplantation in children. Unique molecular identifiers were incorporated during preparation of the TCRbeta library. From the PCR reads, TCRdb called clonotypes with MiXCR, one entry per CDR3 protein. The sample lists some 240,000 distinct CDR3 sequences, 9.7% occurring once. Sequences were derived from PBMCs from the stem cell graft donor, sampled from the stem cell graft. Receptor source: a human donor who donated a stem cell graft to a child with SCID.

This clonotype was seen ten or more times. This chain uses TRBV11-2 with TRBJ2-5; tentative D call: TRBD1 (5 bases). Per germline, CDR1 SGHAT and CDR2 FQNNGV. The CDR3 loop spans 16 amino acids. The germline V and J ends were trimmed by 1 base and 4 bases, with 16 bases remaining between them. CDR3 in DNA: TGTGCCAGCAGCTTAGGGGGCCTCCCAGCTGGAGAGACCCAGTACTTC. This gives the protein CASSLGGLPAGETQYF.

This clonotype occurred many times. The chain employs TRBV27 and TRBJ1-1; TRBD1 might be the D (5 bases). Germline loops: CDR1 MNHEY, CDR2 SMNVEV (reference sequence). Trimming took off 6 bases at V and 5 bases at J, with 22 bases between the two ends. CDR3 size: 16 residues. DNA for the CDR3: TGTGCCAGCAGACAAACCCAGGGTTTGGGTTCAACTGAAGCTTTCTTT. It is translated as CASRQTQGLGSTEAFF.

This clonotype was detected many times. V is TRBV5-1 and J is TRBJ2-7, with 13 bases aligning to TRBD2. CDR1 is SGHRS, CDR2 YFSETQ, per germline. The V and J ends lost 4 bases and 4 bases, in that order; junction bases with no gene match: 5. This CDR3 has 15 residues. CDR3 loop: CASSLGLAGDYEQYF. The DNA for the CDR3 is TGCGCCAGCAGCCTAGGACTAGCGGGGGATTACGAGCAGTACTTC.

This clonotype was counted ten times or more. The chain couples TRBV7-9 to TRBJ1-2, with 7 bases lining up with TRBD1. V lost 3 bases to trimming and J lost 4 bases; unmatched junction nucleotides: 5. Germline V gene data show CDR1 as SEHNR and CDR2 as FQNEAQ (reference sequence). There are 14 residues in the CDR3. Here the CDR3 reads CASSFRDRPYGYTF. The CDR3 region has the DNA TGTGCCAGCAGCTTCCGGGACAGACCCTATGGCTACACCTTC.

In this sample, this clonotype turned up many times. Written as DNA, the CDR3 is TGTGCCAGCAGCTTAGGGAACAGGAAAGAGACCCAGTACTTC. Encoded protein: CASSLGNRKETQYF. The chain employs TRBV7-8 and TRBJ2-5; maybe TRBD1 (5 bases). The CDR3 has 14 amino acids. Trimming took off 1 base at V and 3 bases at J, with 9 bases between the two ends. Germline-derived CDR1 and CDR2 are SGHVS and FQNEAQ.

There are many counts of this clonotype. The J gene is TRBJ1-2, the V gene TRBV5-1; D is perhaps TRBD1 (6 bases). Germline V CDR1 and CDR2: SGHRS, YFSETQ. The CDR3 consists of 15 residues. V was clipped by 0 bases and J by 5 bases, with 14 bases between them. The CDR3 sequence is CASSLEQGARYGYTF. The CDR3 DNA reads as TGCGCCAGCAGCTTGGAACAGGGAGCCCGATATGGCTACACCTTC. The full variable domain, its missing parts supplied by reference TRBV5-1 and TRBJ1-2, is KAGVTQTPRYLIKTRGQQVTLSCSPISGHRSVSWYQQTPGQGLQFLFEYFSETQRNKGNFPGRFSGRQFSNSRSEMNVSTLELGDSALYLCASSLEQGARYGYTFGSGTRLTVV.

This clonotype was observed at least ten times. The gene calls are TRBV20-1 and TRBJ2-1, with 7 positions matching TRBD1. The CDR3 consists of 15 residues. Germline trimming cut 3 bases from V and 7 bases from J; bases unmatched to any gene: 12. Germline loops: CDR1 DFQATT, CDR2 SNEGSKA (reference sequence). CDR3 coding DNA: TGCAGTGCTAGTCCCGGGACAGTAGATTGGAATGAGCAGTTCTTC. Translation: CSASPGTVDWNEQFF.

J is TRBJ2-7 and V is TRBV7-7; a weak D match, TRBD1 (6 bases). CDR1 is SSHAT, CDR2 FNYEAQ, per germline (reference sequence). Deletions cut 5 bases from V and 4 bases from J, with 12 bases between. The length of the CDR3 is 13 residues. The CDR3: CASSRDNNYEQYF. The DNA for the CDR3 is TGTGCCAGCAGCCGGGACAACAATTACGAGCAGTACTTC.

This clonotype was counted at least ten times. The chain is built from TRBV20-1 and TRBJ2-5; 12 bases line up with TRBD2. Trimming took 0 bases from V and 4 from J; bases not matched to a gene: 6. The CDR3 sequence is 16 residues long. Germline V CDR1 and CDR2: DFQATT, SNEGSKA (reference sequence). CDR3 residues: CSARDPASGGAETQYF. CDR3 in DNA: TGCAGTGCTAGAGATCCGGCTAGCGGGGGGGCAGAGACCCAGTACTTC.

In this sample, this clonotype turned up once. V usage is TRBV5-1 and J usage is TRBJ2-4; D could derive from TRBD1 or TRBD2 (5 bases each). The germline gives CDR1 SGHRS, CDR2 YFSETQ. Deletions cut 0 bases from V and 9 bases from J, with 13 bases between. This CDR3 spans 14 amino acids. Here the CDR3 DNA reads TGCGCCAGCAGCTTGGATAGGGGTGGGACCATTCAGTACTTC. Translating it yields CASSLDRGGTIQYF.

The chain is built from TRBV20-1 and TRBJ2-1; 11 bases match TRBD1. Germline V CDR1 and CDR2: DFQATT, SNEGSKA (reference sequence). The V segment lost 0 bases and the J segment 8 bases; nucleotides outside the gene matches: 6. The CDR3 has 15 residues. The CDR3 protein is CSARDGDRGFDEQFF. CDR3 DNA sequence: TGCAGTGCTAGAGACGGGGACAGGGGGTTCGATGAGCAGTTCTTC.

This sequence joins TRBV29-1 and TRBJ1-2; D uncertain. V was cut by 4 bases and J by 1 base, with 7 bases left in between. This CDR3 region has 12 residues. Germline lookup yields CDR1 SQVTM and CDR2 ANQGSEA. The CDR3 region has the DNA TGCAGCGTTGGGCAGCTTAACTATGGCTACACCTTC. It is translated as CSVGQLNYGYTF.

This clonotype has ten or more counts. The chain recombines TRBV7-8 with TRBJ2-1, with D possibly being TRBD1 (5 bases). The V end was cut by 1 base, the J end by 7 bases, with 14 bases between. The V gene's germline CDR1 is SGHVS and CDR2 FQNEAQ. CDR3 length: 15 residues. CDR3 DNA sequence: TGTGCCAGCAGCTTAGGTGTCGGACACGGGAATGAGCAGTTCTTC. It is translated as CASSLGVGHGNEQFF.

This clonotype was recorded many times. This chain joins TRBV7-2 and TRBJ1-1, with D hard to call. CDR3 length equals 16 residues. The V gene lost 5 bases and the J gene lost 3 bases, with 19 bases spanning the gap. Germline CDR1 SGHTA, CDR2 FQGNSA. In nucleotides, the CDR3 is TGTGCCAGCAGCCCGTACACCCGGGCCCTATACACTGAAGCTTTCTTT. Its protein is CASSPYTRALYTEAFF.

In this sample, this clonotype turned up many times. This sequence joins TRBV12-3 or TRBV12-4 and TRBJ2-1, with D perhaps being TRBD1 or TRBD2 (7 bases each). This CDR3 contains 15 residues. V lost 6 bases to trimming and J lost 5 bases, with 17 bases between them. CDR3 DNA: TGTGCCAGCAGCCAGGGGGGGGCTTGGAACAATGAGCAGTTCTTC. Translated, it gives CASSQGGAWNNEQFF.

This clonotype came up many times. The J gene is TRBJ2-5, the V gene TRBV2; weak D call: TRBD1 (6 bases). V lost 3 bases to trimming and J lost 2 bases, with 16 bases between them. Per the germline V gene, CDR1 is SNHLY and CDR2 is FYNNEI. This CDR3 contains 16 residues. The CDR3 reads CASSDPMNRDQETQYF. The DNA for the CDR3 is TGTGCCAGCAGTGACCCTATGAACAGGGATCAAGAGACCCAGTACTTC.

This clonotype was counted many times. The gene calls are TRBV5-1 and TRBJ2-3; 12 positions match TRBD2. With 0 bases clipped from V and 2 bases from J, the junction kept 13 bases outside the gene matches. The CDR3 totals 20 residues. The V gene's germline CDR1 is SGHRS and CDR2 YFSETQ. CDR3 DNA sequence: TGCGCCAGCAGCTTGGCCCGGACTAGCGGGACGTCTTTCTTCACAGATACGCAGTATTTT. Amino acids: CASSLARTSGTSFFTDTQYF. Complete variable domain (other parts from reference TRBV5-1 and TRBJ2-3): KAGVTQTPRYLIKTRGQQVTLSCSPISGHRSVSWYQQTPGQGLQFLFEYFSETQRNKGNFPGRFSGRQFSNSRSEMNVSTLELGDSALYLCASSLARTSGTSFFTDTQYFGPGTRLTVL.

In its sample, this clonotype was seen many times. The genes are TRBV7-9 and TRBJ2-1; D may be TRBD2 (5 bases). Germline CDR1 and CDR2: SEHNR and FQNEAQ (reference sequence). This CDR3 has 16 residues. The V end lost 5 bases, the J end lost 0 bases, and 14 bases lay between the germline ends. DNA for the CDR3: TGTGCCAGCAGCCCGGTTGAGGGAAGCTCCTACAATGAGCAGTTCTTC. Its protein is CASSPVEGSSYNEQFF.

This clonotype was counted many times. The rearrangement links TRBV5-5 to TRBJ2-3, with TRBD2 matching over 8 bases. V was pared by 5 bases and J by 6 bases, with 20 bases of the junction left unmatched. Germline CDR1 is SGHKS and CDR2 is YYEKEE (reference sequence). This CDR3 contains 18 residues. This CDR3 reads CASSSPPGLVVVGDTQYF. The CDR3 DNA follows: TGTGCCAGCAGTTCTCCTCCGGGACTAGTGGTCGTCGGGGATACGCAGTATTTT.

This clonotype was found a few times. J is TRBJ2-1 and V is TRBV5-1; D uncertain. The CDR3 is 15 amino acids. The ends were cut back, 2 bases at V and 2 bases at J, with 11 bases in the middle. Germline V lookup: CDR1 SGHRS, CDR2 YFSETQ. The CDR3: CASSLIGQTYNEQFF. CDR3 nucleotides: TGCGCCAGCAGCTTAATAGGGCAGACCTACAATGAGCAGTTCTTC.

There are many counts of this clonotype. This rearrangement joins TRBV12-3 or TRBV12-4 to TRBJ1-1, with D unresolved. V was pared by 5 bases and J by 5 bases, with 12 bases between. The CDR3 is made up of 13 amino acids. This chain's CDR3 is CASSVAPGTEAFF. The DNA for the CDR3 is TGTGCCAGCAGTGTCGCACCGGGAACTGAAGCTTTCTTT.

In its sample, this clonotype was seen many times. The rearrangement uses TRBV5-1 and TRBJ2-3; 7 bases agree with TRBD1. The CDR3 contains 15 residues. Per germline, CDR1 SGHRS and CDR2 YFSETQ. V was pared by 0 bases and J by 2 bases, with 3 bases of the junction left unmatched. This CDR3 is CASSLATGNTDTQYF. CDR3 DNA sequence: TGCGCCAGCAGCTTGGCGACAGGGAACACAGATACGCAGTATTTT.

This clonotype was detected many times. The chain couples TRBV5-1 to TRBJ2-6; 7 bases match TRBD1. With V trimmed by 6 bases and J by 2 bases, 8 bases remained unmatched. This CDR3 comprises 16 residues. Germline loops: CDR1 SGHRS, CDR2 YFSETQ. CDR3 sequence reads: CASTLTQGTGANVLTF. The CDR3 DNA follows: TGCGCCAGCACATTGACACAGGGGACTGGGGCCAACGTCCTGACTTTC.